The subject of this entry is one TCR beta chain. These data originate in a study of blood T cell repertoires in COVID-19. Study background: The samples span acute and convalescent COVID-19 from the United States, Italy and Spain. The analysed material was cDNA or gDNA that came from T cells, B-cell-depleted T cells, or PBMCs.

In the source study's methods: Amplified reference gene primers provided the basis for estimating nucleated cell counts. Only in-frame clones appear in the TCRdb table, and some are missing; sequencing was by immunoSEQ multiplex PCR. D and trimming come from the DNA, and the V and J calls and clone size come from that table. The table records 110,000 to 150,000 clones, 88% of them present only once. Germline CDR1 LGHNA, CDR2 YSLEER. The CDR3 covers 14 residues. V was cut by 1 base and J by 10 bases, with 14 bases left in between. This receptor was identified in a woman aged 55-69 years with acute or convalescent COVID-19. Material for sequencing was peripheral blood. This chain links TRBV4-3 with TRBJ2-1; D might be TRBD2 (6 bases). CDR3 DNA sequence: TGCGCCAGCAGCCAAGGAAGGGGACTTCGGGAGCAGTTCTTC. It codes for CASSQGRGLREQFF.